The clone carrying this T cell receptor (beta chain) was detected only a few times. TCRdb keeps only in-frame clones here, not all; method: immunoSEQ multiplex PCR. The table has around 330,000 clones, 70% to 90% seen once. The sample comes from a study of blood T cell repertoires in COVID-19. Study-level information: Donors in the United States, Italy and Spain gave samples during acute or convalescent COVID-19.

Germline-derived CDR1 and CDR2 are SGHTA and FQGNSA. Between the trimmed V and J ends, which lost 2 bases and 5 bases, there was a span of 13 bases. The CDR3 is 15 amino acids. The sample consisted of peripheral blood. The sequence was obtained from a woman in her 30s with COVID-19, enrolled during active disease. This chain links TRBV7-2 with TRBJ1-5, with D maybe TRBD1 (6 bases). Here the CDR3 reads CASSLSSGEDQPQHF. The DNA for the CDR3 is TGTGCCAGCAGCTTATCGTCAGGGGAAGATCAGCCCCAGCATTTT.